The 2 T cell receptor beta chains reported below all come from one sample, sequenced in a study of cytomegalovirus exposure and HLA in healthy donors. PCR was performed using 60 Vbeta and 13 Jbeta primers. Sequencing was performed with immunoSEQ multiplex PCR; in TCRdb, only in-frame clones are kept and a portion is missing. The sample shows approximately 200,000 clones, more than 65% of them seen only once. Sequenced sample: PBMCs. These receptors all come from a girl aged 5 to 17 in good health and CMV-seropositive.

The rearrangement joins TRBV5-4 to TRBJ2-7; D perhaps matches TRBD1 (6 bases). CDR3 length: 14 residues. In germline, CDR1 is SGHNT, CDR2 YYREEE (reference sequence). V gave up 4 bases and J gave up 2 bases, with 13 bases separating them. CDR3 nucleotide sequence: TGTGCCAGCAGCGGGATGGGACAACCCTACGAGCAGTACTTC. It translates to CASSGMGQPYEQYF.

This clone was counted only a few times. This same CDR3 is encoded by further DNA sequences in the sample. The chain is built from TRBV18 and TRBJ1-1, with 9 bases lining up with TRBD1. With V trimmed by 3 bases and J by 4 bases, 3 bases remained unmatched. CDR3 length equals 14 residues. Germline V gene data show CDR1 as KGHSH and CDR2 as LQKENI. The CDR3 reads CASSPSTGGTEAFF. The CDR3 DNA is TGTGCCAGCTCACCCTCGACAGGGGGCACTGAAGCTTTCTTT.